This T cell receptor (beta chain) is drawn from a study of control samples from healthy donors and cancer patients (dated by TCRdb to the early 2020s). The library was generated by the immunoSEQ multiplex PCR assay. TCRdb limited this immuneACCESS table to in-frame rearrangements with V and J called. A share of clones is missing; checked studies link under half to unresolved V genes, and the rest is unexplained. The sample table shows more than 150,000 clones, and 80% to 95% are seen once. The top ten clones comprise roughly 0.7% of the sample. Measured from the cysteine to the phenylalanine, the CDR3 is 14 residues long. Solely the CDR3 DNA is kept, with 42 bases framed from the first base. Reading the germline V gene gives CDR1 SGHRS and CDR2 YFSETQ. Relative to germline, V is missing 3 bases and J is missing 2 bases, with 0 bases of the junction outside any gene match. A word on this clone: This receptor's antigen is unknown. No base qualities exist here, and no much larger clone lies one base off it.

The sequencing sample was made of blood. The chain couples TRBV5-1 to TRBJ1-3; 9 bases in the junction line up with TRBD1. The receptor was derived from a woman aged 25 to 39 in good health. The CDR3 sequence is CASSWTGAGNTIYF. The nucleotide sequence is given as TGCGCCAGCAGCTGGACAGGGGCTGGAAACACCATATATTTT. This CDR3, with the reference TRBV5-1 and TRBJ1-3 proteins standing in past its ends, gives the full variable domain KAGVTQTPRYLIKTRGQQVTLSCSPISGHRSVSWYQQTPGQGLQFLFEYFSETQRNKGNFPGRFSGRQFSNSRSEMNVSTLELGDSALYLCASSWTGAGNTIYFGEGSWLTVV.